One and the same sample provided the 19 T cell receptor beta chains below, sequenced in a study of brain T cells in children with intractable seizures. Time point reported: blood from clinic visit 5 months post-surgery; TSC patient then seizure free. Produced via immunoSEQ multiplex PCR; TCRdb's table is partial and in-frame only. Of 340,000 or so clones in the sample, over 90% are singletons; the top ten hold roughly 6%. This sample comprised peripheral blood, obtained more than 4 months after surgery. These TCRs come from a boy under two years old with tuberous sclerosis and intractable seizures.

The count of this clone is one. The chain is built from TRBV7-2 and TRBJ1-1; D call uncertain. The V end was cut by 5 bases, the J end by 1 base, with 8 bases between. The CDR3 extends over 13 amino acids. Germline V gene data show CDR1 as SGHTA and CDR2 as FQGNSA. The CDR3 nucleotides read TGTGCCAGCAGCGGCCATGCGAACACTGAAGCTTTCTTT. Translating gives CASSGHANTEAFF. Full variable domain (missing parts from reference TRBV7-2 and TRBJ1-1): GAGVSQSPSNKVTEKGKDVELRCDPISGHTALYWYRQSLGQGLEFLIYFQGNSAPDKSGLPSDRFSAERTGGSVSTLTIQRTQQEDSAVYLCASSGHANTEAFFGQGTRLTVV.

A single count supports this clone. CDR3 protein: CASSYSGGLEEEQYF. Written as DNA, the CDR3 is TGTGCCAGCAGTTACTCCGGGGGACTTGAAGAAGAGCAGTACTTC. The chain links TRBV6-6 to TRBJ2-7, with a weak D call TRBD2 (6 bases). Germline V gives CDR1 MNHNY, CDR2 SVGAGI (reference sequence). The ends were cut back, 0 bases at V and 7 bases at J, with 16 bases in the middle. This CDR3 comprises 15 residues.

CDR3 bases: TGTGCCACTCAGGGCGCCGTACAGGGCTCGTATGGCTACACCTTC. As protein: CATQGAVQGSYGYTF. The rearrangement links TRBV6-5 to TRBJ1-2; tentative D call: TRBD1 (6 bases). CDR1 MNHEY and CDR2 SVGAGI come from the germline V gene. The CDR3 is 15 amino acids. V was shortened by 10 bases and J by 5 bases, with 23 bases between the two germline ends.

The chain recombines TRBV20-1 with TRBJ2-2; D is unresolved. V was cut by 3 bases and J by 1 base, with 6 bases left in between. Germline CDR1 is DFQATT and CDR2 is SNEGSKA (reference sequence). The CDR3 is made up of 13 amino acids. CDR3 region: CSASARNTGELFF. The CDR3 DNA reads TGCAGTGCTAGTGCCAGGAACACCGGGGAGCTGTTTTTT.

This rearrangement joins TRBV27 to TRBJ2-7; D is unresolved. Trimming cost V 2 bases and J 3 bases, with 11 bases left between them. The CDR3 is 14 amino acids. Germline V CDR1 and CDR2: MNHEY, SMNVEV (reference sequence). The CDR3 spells CASSLLDRDYEQYF. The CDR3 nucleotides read TGTGCCAGCAGTTTACTGGACCGTGACTACGAGCAGTACTTC.

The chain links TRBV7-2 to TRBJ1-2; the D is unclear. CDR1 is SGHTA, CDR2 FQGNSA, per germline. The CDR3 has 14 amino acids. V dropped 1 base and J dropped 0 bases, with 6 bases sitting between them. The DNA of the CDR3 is TGTGCCAGCAGCTTAGACAGTGCTAACTATGGCTACACCTTC. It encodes CASSLDSANYGYTF.

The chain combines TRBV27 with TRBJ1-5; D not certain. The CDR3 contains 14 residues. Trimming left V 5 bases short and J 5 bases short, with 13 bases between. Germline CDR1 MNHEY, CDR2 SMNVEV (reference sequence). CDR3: CASSPAVGYQPQHF. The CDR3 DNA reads TGTGCCAGCAGTCCGGCGGTAGGATATCAGCCCCAGCATTTT.

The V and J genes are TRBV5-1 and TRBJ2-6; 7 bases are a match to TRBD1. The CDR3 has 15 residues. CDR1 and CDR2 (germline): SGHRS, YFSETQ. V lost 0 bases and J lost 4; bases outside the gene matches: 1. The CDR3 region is CASSLEGAGANVLTF. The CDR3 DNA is TGCGCCAGCAGCTTGGAGGGGGCCGGGGCCAACGTCCTGACTTTC.

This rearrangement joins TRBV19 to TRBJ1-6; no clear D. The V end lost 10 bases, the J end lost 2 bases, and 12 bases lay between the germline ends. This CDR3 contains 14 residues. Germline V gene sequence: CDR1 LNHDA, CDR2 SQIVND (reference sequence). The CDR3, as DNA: TGTGCCACCTCCCCCTCGACCTATAATTCACCCCTCCACTTT. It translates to CATSPSTYNSPLHF.

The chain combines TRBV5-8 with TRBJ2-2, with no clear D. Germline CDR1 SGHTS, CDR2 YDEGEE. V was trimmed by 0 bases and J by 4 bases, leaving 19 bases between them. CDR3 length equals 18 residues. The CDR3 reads CASSLVVKGWKTTGELFF. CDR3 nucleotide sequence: TGTGCCAGCAGCTTGGTTGTTAAGGGCTGGAAAACCACCGGGGAGCTGTTTTTT.

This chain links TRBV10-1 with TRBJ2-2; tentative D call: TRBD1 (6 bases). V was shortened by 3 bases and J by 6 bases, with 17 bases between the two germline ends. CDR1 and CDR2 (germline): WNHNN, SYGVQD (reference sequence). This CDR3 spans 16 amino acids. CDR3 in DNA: TGCGCCAGCAGTGATACAGGGAGAGGAAACGCCGGGGAGCTGTTTTTT. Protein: CASSDTGRGNAGELFF.

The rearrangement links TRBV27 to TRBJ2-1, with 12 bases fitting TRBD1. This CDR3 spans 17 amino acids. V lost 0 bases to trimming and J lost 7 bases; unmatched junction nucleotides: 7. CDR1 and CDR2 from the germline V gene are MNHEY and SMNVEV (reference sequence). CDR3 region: CASSLSPGQGAGNEQFF. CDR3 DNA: TGTGCCAGCAGTTTATCTCCGGGACAGGGGGCTGGTAATGAGCAGTTCTTC.

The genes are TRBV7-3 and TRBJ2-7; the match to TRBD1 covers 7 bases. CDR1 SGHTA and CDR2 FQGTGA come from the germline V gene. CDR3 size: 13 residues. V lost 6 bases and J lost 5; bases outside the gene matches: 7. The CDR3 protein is CASSLTGYHEQYF. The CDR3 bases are TGTGCCAGCAGTCTGACAGGGTACCACGAGCAGTACTTC.

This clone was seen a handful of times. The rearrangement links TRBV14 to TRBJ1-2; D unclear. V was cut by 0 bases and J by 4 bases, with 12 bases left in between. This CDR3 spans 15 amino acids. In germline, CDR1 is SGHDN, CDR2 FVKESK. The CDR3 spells CASSQDLGSGYGYTF. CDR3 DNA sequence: TGTGCCAGCAGCCAAGATTTGGGGTCGGGCTATGGCTACACCTTC.

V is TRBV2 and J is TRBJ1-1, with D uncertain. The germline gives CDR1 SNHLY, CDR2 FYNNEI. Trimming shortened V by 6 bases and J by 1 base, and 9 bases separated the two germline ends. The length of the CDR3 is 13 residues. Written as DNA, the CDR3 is TGTGCCAGCAGCTCCGGGCCGAACACTGAAGCTTTCTTT. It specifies CASSSGPNTEAFF.

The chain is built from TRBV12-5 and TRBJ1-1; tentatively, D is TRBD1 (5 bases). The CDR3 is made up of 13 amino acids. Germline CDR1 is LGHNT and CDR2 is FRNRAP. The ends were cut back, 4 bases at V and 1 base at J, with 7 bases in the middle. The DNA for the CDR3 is TGTGCTAGTGGTTGGGGGGGGAACACTGAAGCTTTCTTT. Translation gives CASGWGGNTEAFF.

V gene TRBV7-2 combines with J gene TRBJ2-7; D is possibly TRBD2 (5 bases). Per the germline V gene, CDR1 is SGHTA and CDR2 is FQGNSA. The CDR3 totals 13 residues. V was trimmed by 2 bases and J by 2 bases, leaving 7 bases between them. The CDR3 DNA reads TGTGCCAGCAGCTTAAGTAGCGCCTACGAGCAGTACTTC. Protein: CASSLSSAYEQYF.

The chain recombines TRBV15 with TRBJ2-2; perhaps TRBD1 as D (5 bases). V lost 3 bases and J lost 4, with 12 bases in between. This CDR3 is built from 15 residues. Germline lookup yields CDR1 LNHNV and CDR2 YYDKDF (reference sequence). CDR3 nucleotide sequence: TGTGCCACCAGCAGTTTCCCCAGGGCCACCGGGGAGCTGTTTTTT. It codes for CATSSFPRATGELFF.

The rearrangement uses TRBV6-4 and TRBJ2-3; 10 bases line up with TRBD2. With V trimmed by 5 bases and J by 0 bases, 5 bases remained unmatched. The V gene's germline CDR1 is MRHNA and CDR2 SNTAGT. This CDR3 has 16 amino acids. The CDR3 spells CASSHRTSGSTDTQYF. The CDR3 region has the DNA TGTGCCAGCAGTCACAGGACTAGCGGTAGCACAGATACGCAGTATTTT.